Listed below are T cell receptor beta chains from one sample, sequenced in a study of T cells in Graves' hyperthyroidism and ophthalmopathy. TCRdb called the multiplex PCR reads again in MiXCR, with one record for every CDR3 protein. In the table there are 470,000 or so distinct CDR3 sequences, more than 20% of which are singletons. Sequenced material: blood. The receptor source for this set is a man aged 18-30 years with Graves' hyperthyroidism. Both conserved end residues are part of each CDR3. Fields, in order: clone size, J gene, V gene, D gene, CDR3 protein, CDR3 DNA. A D gene is named only where the DNA matches it firmly. Clone sizes are given selectively: once, few, many, or a class where the clone is expanded.

clone size: many
J gene: TRBJ2-7
V gene: TRBV24-1
D gene: TRBD2
CDR3 protein: CATSASGAYEQYF
CDR3 DNA: TGTGCCACCAGTGCTAGCGGCGCCTACGAGCAGTACTTC

clone size: many
J gene: TRBJ1-3
V gene: TRBV6-1
D gene: TRBD1
CDR3 protein: CATHRGTGNTIYF
CDR3 DNA: TGTGCCACCCACAGGGGTACTGGAAACACCATATATTTT

clone size: NA
J gene: TRBJ2-7
V gene: TRBV4-1
D gene: NA
CDR3 protein: CASSQELGRGTYEQYF
CDR3 DNA: TGCGCCAGCAGCCAAGAGTTGGGCAGGGGAACCTACGAGCAGTACTTC

clone size: few
J gene: TRBJ2-7
V gene: TRBV19
D gene: NA
CDR3 protein: CASTQNGREKFRNEQYF
CDR3 DNA: TGTGCCAGTACCCAAAATGGCAGGGAAAAATTTAGAAACGAGCAGTACTTC

clone size: NA
J gene: TRBJ2-7
V gene: TRBV28
D gene: NA
CDR3 protein: CASSLWGRNHEQYF
CDR3 DNA: TGTGCCAGCAGTTTATGGGGCAGGAACCACGAGCAGTACTTC

clone size: many
J gene: TRBJ1-5
V gene: TRBV28
D gene: NA
CDR3 protein: CASSSYFHLDQPQHF
CDR3 DNA: TGTGCCAGCAGTTCGTATTTTCACCTTGATCAGCCCCAGCATTTT

clone size: many
J gene: TRBJ1-5
V gene: TRBV28
D gene: NA
CDR3 protein: CASSHDITNQPQHF
CDR3 DNA: TGTGCCAGCAGCCATGACATAACCAATCAGCCCCAGCATTTT

clone size: many
J gene: TRBJ1-2
V gene: TRBV9
D gene: NA
CDR3 protein: CASSVASSGAQYTF
CDR3 DNA: TGTGCCAGCAGCGTAGCCTCCTCGGGGGCTCAGTATACCTTC

clone size: many
J gene: TRBJ2-5
V gene: TRBV20-1
D gene: TRBD1
CDR3 protein: CSAATGGDETQYF
CDR3 DNA: TGCAGTGCTGCGACAGGGGGGGATGAGACCCAGTACTTC

clone size: few
J gene: TRBJ1-3
V gene: TRBV30
D gene: NA
CDR3 protein: CAWSVRLAGVPSGNTIYF
CDR3 DNA: TGTGCCTGGAGTGTTCGGTTGGCAGGAGTTCCCTCTGGAAACACCATATATTTT

clone size: few
J gene: TRBJ1-1
V gene: TRBV20-1
D gene: TRBD1
CDR3 protein: CSARDASGTEAEAFF
CDR3 DNA: TGCAGTGCTAGAGACGCCTCCGGGACAGAGGCTGAAGCTTTCTTT

clone size: NA
J gene: TRBJ2-7
V gene: TRBV7-9
D gene: NA
CDR3 protein: CASSSEEGSAHEQYF
CDR3 DNA: TGTGCCAGCAGCTCCGAGGAGGGTAGCGCCCACGAGCAGTACTTC

clone size: many
J gene: TRBJ1-1
V gene: TRBV7-8
D gene: NA
CDR3 protein: CASSSLTVTEAFF
CDR3 DNA: TGTGCCAGCAGCTCTTTGACAGTCACTGAAGCTTTCTTT

clone size: many
J gene: TRBJ2-7
V gene: TRBV5-1
D gene: TRBD1
CDR3 protein: CASGTGGQEQYF
CDR3 DNA: TGCGCCAGCGGGACAGGGGGCCAAGAGCAGTACTTC

clone size: many
J gene: TRBJ1-2
V gene: TRBV6-2/TRBV6-3
D gene: TRBD1
CDR3 protein: CANSAGTGVSGYTF
CDR3 DNA: TGTGCCAACAGTGCTGGGACAGGGGTCTCTGGCTACACCTTC

clone size: few
J gene: TRBJ2-6
V gene: TRBV11-1
D gene: NA
CDR3 protein: CASSLGTGSGANVLTF
CDR3 DNA: TGTGCCAGCAGCTTAGGGACCGGCTCTGGGGCCAACGTCCTGACTTTC

clone size: many
J gene: TRBJ2-4
V gene: TRBV19
D gene: TRBD2
CDR3 protein: CASSLGLADRNIQYF
CDR3 DNA: TGTGCCAGTAGTTTGGGACTAGCGGACAGAAACATTCAGTACTTC

clone size: many
J gene: TRBJ2-7
V gene: TRBV20-1
D gene: NA
CDR3 protein: CSAGRGSSYEQYF
CDR3 DNA: TGCAGTGCTGGACGGGGCAGCAGCTACGAGCAGTACTTC

clone size: few
J gene: TRBJ2-5
V gene: TRBV11-3
D gene: NA
CDR3 protein: CASSSSGILGETQYF
CDR3 DNA: TGTGCCAGCAGCTCCTCAGGGATATTAGGAGAGACCCAGTACTTC

clone size: many
J gene: TRBJ1-4
V gene: TRBV29-1
D gene: TRBD1
CDR3 protein: CSVAQGAGKLFF
CDR3 DNA: TGCAGCGTTGCTCAGGGGGCTGGAAAACTGTTTTTT

clone size: many
J gene: TRBJ1-1
V gene: TRBV6-1
D gene: NA
CDR3 protein: CASRNGGLNTEAFF
CDR3 DNA: TGTGCCAGCAGAAACGGGGGGCTTAACACTGAAGCTTTCTTT

clone size: many
J gene: TRBJ1-5
V gene: TRBV28
D gene: NA
CDR3 protein: CASRIRGARANNQPQHF
CDR3 DNA: TGTGCCAGCAGGATTAGGGGGGCCAGGGCCAACAATCAGCCCCAGCATTTT

clone size: NA
J gene: TRBJ2-7
V gene: TRBV20-1
D gene: TRBD2
CDR3 protein: CSARSSGSYEQYF
CDR3 DNA: TGCAGTGCTAGATCTAGCGGGAGTTACGAGCAGTACTTC

clone size: many
J gene: TRBJ2-5
V gene: TRBV28
D gene: TRBD2
CDR3 protein: CASSSARTSGGAQETQYF
CDR3 DNA: TGTGCCAGCAGTTCAGCCAGGACTAGCGGGGGGGCCCAAGAGACCCAGTACTTC

clone size: NA
J gene: TRBJ2-5
V gene: TRBV5-1
D gene: NA
CDR3 protein: CASRRGWEETQYF
CDR3 DNA: TGCGCCAGCAGGCGGGGATGGGAAGAGACCCAGTACTTC

clone size: many
J gene: TRBJ2-2
V gene: TRBV6-5
D gene: NA
CDR3 protein: CASSYLGGANTGELFF
CDR3 DNA: TGTGCCAGCAGTTACTTGGGCGGCGCGAACACCGGGGAGCTGTTTTTT

clone size: many
J gene: TRBJ2-5
V gene: TRBV9
D gene: NA
CDR3 protein: CASSAQWTQYF
CDR3 DNA: TGTGCCAGCAGCGCGCAATGGACCCAGTACTTC

clone size: once
J gene: TRBJ1-1
V gene: TRBV10-2
D gene: TRBD1
CDR3 protein: CASSDRTGGGNTEAFF
CDR3 DNA: TGCGCCAGCAGTGATAGGACAGGGGGCGGGAACACTGAAGCTTTCTTT

clone size: few
J gene: TRBJ2-7
V gene: TRBV10-3
D gene: NA
CDR3 protein: CAVCYGGGTYEQYF
CDR3 DNA: TGTGCCGTCTGCTACGGTGGCGGGACCTACGAGCAGTACTTC

clone size: many
J gene: TRBJ2-4
V gene: TRBV13
D gene: TRBD2
CDR3 protein: CASSLLWRGAGEEKNIQYF
CDR3 DNA: TGTGCCAGCAGCTTACTTTGGCGGGGAGCGGGGGAGGAGAAAAACATTCAGTACTTC

clone size: NA
J gene: TRBJ2-2
V gene: TRBV20-1
D gene: NA
CDR3 protein: CSARDLALGLIGELFF
CDR3 DNA: TGCAGTGCTAGAGACCTTGCCCTGGGACTGATCGGGGAGCTGTTTTTT

clone size: NA
J gene: TRBJ2-7
V gene: TRBV6-5
D gene: TRBD1
CDR3 protein: CASRGQGYAYEQYF
CDR3 DNA: TGTGCCAGCAGGGGACAGGGTTACGCCTACGAGCAGTACTTC

clone size: once
J gene: TRBJ1-2
V gene: TRBV29-1
D gene: NA
CDR3 protein: CSVETGGSIYGYTF
CDR3 DNA: TGCAGCGTTGAAACGGGGGGGAGCATCTATGGCTACACCTTC

clone size: NA
J gene: TRBJ2-7
V gene: TRBV6-2/TRBV6-3
D gene: NA
CDR3 protein: CASSYNEIYEQYF
CDR3 DNA: TGTGCCAGCAGTTATAATGAGATATACGAGCAGTACTTC

clone size: many
J gene: TRBJ1-3
V gene: TRBV27
D gene: NA
CDR3 protein: CASSLLPPGNTIYF
CDR3 DNA: TGTGCCAGCAGTTTACTGCCGCCTGGAAACACCATATATTTT

clone size: many
J gene: TRBJ1-1
V gene: TRBV28
D gene: NA
CDR3 protein: CASSLVSAHTEAFF
CDR3 DNA: TGTGCCAGCAGTTTAGTGTCAGCGCACACTGAAGCTTTCTTT

clone size: many
J gene: TRBJ2-7
V gene: TRBV27
D gene: NA
CDR3 protein: CASTLSGGGLYEQYF
CDR3 DNA: TGTGCCAGCACGCTCTCAGGCGGGGGCCTTTACGAGCAGTACTTC

clone size: few
J gene: TRBJ2-6
V gene: TRBV5-1
D gene: NA
CDR3 protein: CASSLDGRRFSGANVLTF
CDR3 DNA: TGCGCCAGCAGCTTGGATGGACGACGGTTCTCTGGGGCCAACGTCCTGACTTTC

clone size: many
J gene: TRBJ1-2
V gene: TRBV29-1
D gene: NA
CDR3 protein: CSVLGGRLGYGYTF
CDR3 DNA: TGCAGCGTTTTGGGGGGGCGGCTAGGCTATGGCTACACCTTC

clone size: NA
J gene: TRBJ1-1
V gene: TRBV4-2
D gene: NA
CDR3 protein: CASSQQGPATEAFF
CDR3 DNA: TGTGCCAGCAGTCAACAGGGCCCCGCCACTGAAGCTTTCTTT

clone size: many
J gene: TRBJ2-5
V gene: TRBV6-2/TRBV6-3
D gene: NA
CDR3 protein: CATTQRETQYF
CDR3 DNA: TGTGCCACCACCCAACGGGAGACCCAGTACTTC

clone size: many
J gene: TRBJ1-1
V gene: TRBV6-1
D gene: NA
CDR3 protein: CASSERGGTEAFF
CDR3 DNA: TGTGCCAGCAGTGAACGGGGGGGCACTGAAGCTTTCTTT

clone size: many
J gene: TRBJ2-7
V gene: TRBV6-2/TRBV6-3
D gene: NA
CDR3 protein: CASSYSTLGAEGQYF
CDR3 DNA: TGTGCCAGCAGTTACTCGACATTGGGGGCAGAGGGGCAGTACTTC

clone size: NA
J gene: TRBJ1-1
V gene: TRBV18
D gene: NA
CDR3 protein: CASSPRASTGTEAFF
CDR3 DNA: TGTGCCAGCTCACCACGGGCCTCGACGGGCACTGAAGCTTTCTTT

clone size: many
J gene: TRBJ2-7
V gene: TRBV6-5
D gene: NA
CDR3 protein: CASSENAYEQYF
CDR3 DNA: TGTGCCAGTTCCGAGAACGCCTACGAGCAGTACTTC

clone size: many
J gene: TRBJ2-7
V gene: TRBV29-1
D gene: NA
CDR3 protein: CSVDHRAGMTYEQYF
CDR3 DNA: TGCAGCGTTGATCATCGGGCAGGAATGACCTACGAGCAGTACTTC

clone size: few
J gene: TRBJ2-7
V gene: TRBV7-2
D gene: NA
CDR3 protein: CASTTKWANYEQYF
CDR3 DNA: TGTGCCAGCACAACGAAATGGGCCAACTACGAGCAGTACTTC

clone size: many
J gene: TRBJ2-5
V gene: TRBV12-3/TRBV12-4
D gene: NA
CDR3 protein: CASSPRPGTQETQYF
CDR3 DNA: TGTGCCAGCAGTCCTCGCCCCGGCACCCAAGAGACCCAGTACTTC

clone size: many
J gene: TRBJ1-2
V gene: TRBV29-1
D gene: TRBD1
CDR3 protein: CSVEGQGAEGYTF
CDR3 DNA: TGCAGCGTTGAAGGACAGGGAGCGGAAGGCTACACCTTC

clone size: NA
J gene: TRBJ2-5
V gene: TRBV12-3/TRBV12-4
D gene: NA
CDR3 protein: CASSTALVSQETQYF
CDR3 DNA: TGTGCCAGCAGTACGGCCTTGGTCAGCCAAGAGACCCAGTACTTC

clone size: many
J gene: TRBJ2-7
V gene: TRBV11-2
D gene: NA
CDR3 protein: CASSPGRLSYEQYF
CDR3 DNA: TGTGCCAGCAGCCCGGGACGGCTCTCCTACGAGCAGTACTTC

clone size: many
J gene: TRBJ1-1
V gene: TRBV7-9
D gene: NA
CDR3 protein: CASSLGGGLNTEAFF
CDR3 DNA: TGTGCCAGCAGCTTAGGCGGGGGTTTGAACACTGAAGCTTTCTTT

clone size: many
J gene: TRBJ1-1
V gene: TRBV9
D gene: TRBD1
CDR3 protein: CASSVGGQGTEAFF
CDR3 DNA: TGTGCCAGCAGCGTAGGGGGACAGGGCACTGAAGCTTTCTTT

clone size: many
J gene: TRBJ2-7
V gene: TRBV11-3
D gene: NA
CDR3 protein: CASSLDREDYEQYF
CDR3 DNA: TGTGCCAGCAGCTTAGATCGTGAGGACTACGAGCAGTACTTC

clone size: NA
J gene: TRBJ2-7
V gene: TRBV20-1
D gene: NA
CDR3 protein: CSAREGVGSSYEQYF
CDR3 DNA: TGCAGTGCTAGAGAGGGGGTTGGTAGCTCCTACGAGCAGTACTTC

clone size: NA
J gene: TRBJ2-3
V gene: TRBV28
D gene: NA
CDR3 protein: CASTGLTDTQYF
CDR3 DNA: TGTGCCAGCACGGGTTTGACAGATACGCAGTATTTT